This TCR beta chain was identified during a study of technical replicates of blood from a few donors. Libraries were prepared by immunoSEQ multiplex PCR; TCRdb keeps only in-frame clonotypes and omits some of them. Among around 100,000 clones listed, 95% to 96% were seen once. Germline loops: CDR1 SGHRS, CDR2 YFSETQ. Trimming took off 4 bases at V and 1 base at J, with 11 bases between the two ends. CDR3 length: 14 amino acids. The receptor comes from a human donor in good health. The J gene is TRBJ1-1, the V gene TRBV5-1; D possibly corresponds to TRBD1 (6 bases). Sequenced material: T cells isolated from PBMCs. Written as DNA, the CDR3 is TGCGCCAGCAGCCACGCGGGGGCGAACACTGAAGCTTTCTTT. As protein: CASSHAGANTEAFF.